The 3 T cell receptor beta chains given below trace back to one sample, sequenced in a study of cytomegalovirus exposure and HLA in healthy donors. Here immunoSEQ multiplex PCR was the method, and the copy in TCRdb shows in-frame clones only, minus some. In the table there are roughly 80,000 clones, 94% of which are singletons. The sequenced sample consisted of PBMCs. The receptors originated from a woman in her late teens or twenties in good health and CMV-seronegative.

This chain joins TRBV1 and TRBJ2-2; TRBD1 was called by the table and not checked on the DNA. TRBV1 is recorded as a pseudogene. This CDR3 region has 14 residues. CDR3 nucleotides: TGCACCGGAAGAGACAGGGCGTACACCGGGGAGCTGTTTTTT. Residues: CTGRDRAYTGELFF.

The chain is built from TRBV6-6 and TRBJ1-2, with TRBD1 as a possible D gene (6 bases). V lost 6 bases and J lost 4, with 9 bases in between. The CDR3 is 12 residues long. Germline V CDR1 and CDR2: MNHNY, SVGAGI (reference sequence). This CDR3 is CASRGASYGYTF. CDR3 DNA: TGTGCCAGCAGGGGGGCGAGCTATGGCTACACCTTC.

This clone was found once. The V gene is TRBV9, the J gene TRBJ2-7; the D gene is possibly TRBD1 (5 bases). Trimming pared 4 bases from V and 3 bases from J, leaving 14 bases between. Germline CDR1 is SGDLS and CDR2 is YYNGEE. The CDR3 loop spans 14 amino acids. The CDR3 DNA follows: TGTGCCAGCAGCCCCCTAGGGGATAGCTACGAGCAGTACTTC. This translates into CASSPLGDSYEQYF.